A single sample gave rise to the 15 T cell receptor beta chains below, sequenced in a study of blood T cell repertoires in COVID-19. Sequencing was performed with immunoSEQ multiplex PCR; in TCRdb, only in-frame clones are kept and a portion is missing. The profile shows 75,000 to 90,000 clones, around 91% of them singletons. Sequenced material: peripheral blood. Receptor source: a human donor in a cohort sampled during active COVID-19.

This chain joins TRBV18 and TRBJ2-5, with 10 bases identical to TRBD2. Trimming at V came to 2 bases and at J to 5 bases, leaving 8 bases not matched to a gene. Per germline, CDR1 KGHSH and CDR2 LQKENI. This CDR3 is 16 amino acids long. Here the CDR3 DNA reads TGTGCCAGCTCACCAAGCGGGGGGGCCTCCTGGGAGACCCAGTACTTC. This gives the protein CASSPSGGASWETQYF.

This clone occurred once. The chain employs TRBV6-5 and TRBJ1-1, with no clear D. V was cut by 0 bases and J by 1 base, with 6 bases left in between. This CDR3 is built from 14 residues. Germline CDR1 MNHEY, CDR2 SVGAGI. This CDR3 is CASSYSMRNTEAFF. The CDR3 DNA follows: TGTGCCAGCAGTTACTCGATGAGGAACACTGAAGCTTTCTTT.

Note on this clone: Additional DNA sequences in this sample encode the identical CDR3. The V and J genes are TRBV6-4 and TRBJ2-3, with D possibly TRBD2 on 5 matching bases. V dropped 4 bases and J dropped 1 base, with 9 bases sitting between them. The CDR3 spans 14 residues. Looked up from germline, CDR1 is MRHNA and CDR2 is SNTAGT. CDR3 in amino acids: CASSVAGGTDTQYF. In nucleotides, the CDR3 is TGTGCCAGCAGTGTAGCCGGGGGCACAGATACGCAGTATTTT.

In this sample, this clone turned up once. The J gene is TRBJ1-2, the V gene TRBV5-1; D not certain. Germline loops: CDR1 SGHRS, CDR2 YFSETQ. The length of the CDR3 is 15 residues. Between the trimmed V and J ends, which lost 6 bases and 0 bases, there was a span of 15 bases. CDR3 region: CASTSEANTNYGYTF. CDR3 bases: TGCGCCAGCACCTCCGAGGCGAATACTAACTATGGCTACACCTTC. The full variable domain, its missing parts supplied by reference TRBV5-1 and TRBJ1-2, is KAGVTQTPRYLIKTRGQQVTLSCSPISGHRSVSWYQQTPGQGLQFLFEYFSETQRNKGNFPGRFSGRQFSNSRSEMNVSTLELGDSALYLCASTSEANTNYGYTFGSGTRLTVV.

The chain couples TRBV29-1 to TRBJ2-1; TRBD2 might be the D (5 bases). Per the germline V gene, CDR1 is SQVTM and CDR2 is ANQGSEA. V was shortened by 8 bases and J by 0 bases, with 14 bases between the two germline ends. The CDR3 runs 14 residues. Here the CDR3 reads CSLRGSSSYNEQFF. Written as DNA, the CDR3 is TGCAGCCTCCGGGGAAGTTCCTCCTACAATGAGCAGTTCTTC.

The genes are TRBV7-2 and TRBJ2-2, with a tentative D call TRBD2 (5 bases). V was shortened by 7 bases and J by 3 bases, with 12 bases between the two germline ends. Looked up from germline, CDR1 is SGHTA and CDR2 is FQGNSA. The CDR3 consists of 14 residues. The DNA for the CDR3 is TGTGCCAGCATCCCTAGCTCCCACACCGGGGAGCTGTTTTTT. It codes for CASIPSSHTGELFF.

The CDR3 nucleotides are TGCGCCAGCAGCTCTGGACAGGGGGCGGACTATGGCTACACCTTC. Its protein product is CASSSGQGADYGYTF. The chain has TRBV5-1 and TRBJ1-2, with TRBD1 identical over 11 bases. The V gene end was trimmed by 3 bases and the J gene end by 3 bases; junction bases not matched to a gene: 4. The CDR3 is 15 residues long. Germline loops: CDR1 SGHRS, CDR2 YFSETQ.

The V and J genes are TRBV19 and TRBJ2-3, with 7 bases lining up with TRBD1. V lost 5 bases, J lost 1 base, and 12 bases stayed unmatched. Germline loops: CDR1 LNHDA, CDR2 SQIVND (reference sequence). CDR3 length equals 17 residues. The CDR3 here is CASSVARQGMGTDTQYF. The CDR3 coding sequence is TGTGCCAGTAGTGTAGCTAGACAGGGTATGGGCACAGATACGCAGTATTTT. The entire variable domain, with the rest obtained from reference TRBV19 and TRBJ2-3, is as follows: DGGITQSPKYLFRKEGQNVTLSCEQNLNHDAMYWYRQDPGQGLRLIYYSQIVNDFQKGDIAEGYSVSREKKESFPLTVTSAQKNPTAFYLCASSVARQGMGTDTQYFGPGTRLTVL.

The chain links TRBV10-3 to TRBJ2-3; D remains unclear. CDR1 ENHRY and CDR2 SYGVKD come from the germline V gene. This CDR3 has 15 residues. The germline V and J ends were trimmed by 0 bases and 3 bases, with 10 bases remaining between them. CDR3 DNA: TGTGCCATCAGTGAGTCGCTAGGTCGGACAGATACGCAGTATTTT. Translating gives CAISESLGRTDTQYF.

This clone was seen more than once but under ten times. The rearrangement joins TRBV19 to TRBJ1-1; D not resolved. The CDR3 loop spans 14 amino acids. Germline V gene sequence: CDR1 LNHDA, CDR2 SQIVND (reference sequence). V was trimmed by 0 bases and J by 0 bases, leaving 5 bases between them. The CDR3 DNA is TGTGCCAGTAGTATAGAAGCCCTGAACACTGAAGCTTTCTTT. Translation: CASSIEALNTEAFF.

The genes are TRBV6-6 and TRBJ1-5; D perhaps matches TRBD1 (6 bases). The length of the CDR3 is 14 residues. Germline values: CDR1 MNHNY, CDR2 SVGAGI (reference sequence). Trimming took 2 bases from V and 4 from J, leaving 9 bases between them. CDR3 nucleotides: TGTGCCAGCAGTTACCCAGGGGTGAATCAGCCCCAGCATTTT. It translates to CASSYPGVNQPQHF.

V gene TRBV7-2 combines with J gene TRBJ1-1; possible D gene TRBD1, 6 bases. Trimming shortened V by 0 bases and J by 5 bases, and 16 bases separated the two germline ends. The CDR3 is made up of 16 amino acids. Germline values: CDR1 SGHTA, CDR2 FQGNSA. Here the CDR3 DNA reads TGTGCCAGCAGCTTAGCGCTCGGGGGGGCGCGAACTGAAGCTTTCTTT. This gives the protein CASSLALGGARTEAFF.

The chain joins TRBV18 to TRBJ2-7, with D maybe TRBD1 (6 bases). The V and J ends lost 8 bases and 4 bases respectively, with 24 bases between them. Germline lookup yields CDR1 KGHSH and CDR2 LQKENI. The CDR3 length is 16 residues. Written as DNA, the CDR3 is TGTGCCAGCAACTCCCCCGGGCGGACAGTACCGTACGAGCAGTACTTC. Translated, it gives CASNSPGRTVPYEQYF.

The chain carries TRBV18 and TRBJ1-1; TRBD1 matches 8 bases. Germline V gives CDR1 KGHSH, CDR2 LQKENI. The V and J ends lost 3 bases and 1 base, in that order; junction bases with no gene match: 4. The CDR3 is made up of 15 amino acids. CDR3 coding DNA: TGTGCCAGCTCACCTCGTGGGACAGGGAACACTGAAGCTTTCTTT. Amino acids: CASSPRGTGNTEAFF.

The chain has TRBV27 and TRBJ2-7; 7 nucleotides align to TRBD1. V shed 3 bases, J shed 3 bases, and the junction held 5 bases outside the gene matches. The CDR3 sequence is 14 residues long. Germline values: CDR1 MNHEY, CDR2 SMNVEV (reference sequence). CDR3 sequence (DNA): TGTGCCAGCAGTTTGGTTTCAGGGGGCTACGAGCAGTACTTC. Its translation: CASSLVSGGYEQYF.